The 20 T cell receptor beta chains presented below share a single source sample, sequenced in a study of blood T cell repertoires in COVID-19. Clones were sequenced by immunoSEQ multiplex PCR, and TCRdb holds only the in-frame ones, with some missing. The table records over 80,000 clones, roughly nine tenths of them present only once. The specimen sequenced was peripheral blood. These receptors were collected from a man aged 45-65 years with acute or convalescent COVID-19.

The chain joins TRBV5-1 to TRBJ1-5, with TRBD1 identical over 7 bases. V gave up 1 base and J gave up 4 bases; unmatched junction bases: 2. Germline CDR1 is SGHRS and CDR2 is YFSETQ. This CDR3 is built from 14 residues. The DNA of the CDR3 is TGCGCCAGCAGCTTGACAGGGGATAATCAGCCCCAGCATTTT. It encodes CASSLTGDNQPQHF.

This chain joins TRBV5-6 and TRBJ1-2, with D uncertain. The CDR3 spans 14 residues. Germline V CDR1 and CDR2: SGHDT, YYEEEE. Trimming took 0 bases from V and 6 from J, leaving 12 bases between them. The CDR3 is CASSLVSGDDGYTF. In DNA, the CDR3 is TGTGCCAGCAGCTTGGTTTCCGGGGATGATGGCTACACCTTC.

V and J are TRBV9 and TRBJ2-3; TRBD1 matches at 9 bases. Germline-derived CDR1 and CDR2 are SGDLS and YYNGEE. Trimming at V came to 4 bases and at J to 0 bases, leaving 9 bases not matched to a gene. The CDR3 contains 17 residues. The CDR3 protein is CASSIGGGTGSTDTQYF. CDR3 nucleotide sequence: TGTGCCAGCAGCATTGGGGGAGGGACAGGGAGCACAGATACGCAGTATTTT.

The V call is TRBV19, the J call TRBJ1-2; D is possibly TRBD1 (6 bases). V was clipped by 8 bases and J by 6 bases, with 19 bases between them. The CDR3 consists of 14 residues. Germline V gene sequence: CDR1 LNHDA, CDR2 SQIVND (reference sequence). The CDR3 here is CASLIQGNIHGYTF. In DNA form, the CDR3 reads TGTGCCAGTTTAATACAGGGAAATATACATGGCTACACCTTC.

J is TRBJ1-1 and V is TRBV5-1; D remains unclear. CDR1 SGHRS and CDR2 YFSETQ come from the germline V gene. The CDR3 totals 14 residues. The germline V and J ends were trimmed by 3 bases and 5 bases, with 14 bases remaining between them. The CDR3 sequence is CASSSGDSLTEAFF. Here the CDR3 DNA reads TGCGCCAGCAGCTCGGGAGATTCCCTTACTGAAGCTTTCTTT.

The J gene is TRBJ2-1, the V gene TRBV5-1, with 8 positions matching TRBD2. Germline loops: CDR1 SGHRS, CDR2 YFSETQ. Trimming removed 1 base from V and 8 bases from J; junction bases left unmatched: 17. The CDR3 totals 18 residues. CDR3 loop: CASSLHVRRSGSFDEQFF. The CDR3 DNA reads as TGCGCCAGCAGCTTGCATGTGAGACGCAGCGGGAGTTTTGATGAGCAGTTCTTC.

The chain combines TRBV23-1 with TRBJ2-7; D might be TRBD2 (5 bases). TRBV23-1 is an ORF, and what it does is uncertain. Trimming took 0 bases from V and 3 from J, leaving 12 bases between them. The CDR3 runs to 15 residues. Written as DNA, the CDR3 is TGCGCCAGCAGTCAATCGCAGGCTGAGGGCTACGAGCAGTACTTC. It is translated as CASSQSQAEGYEQYF.

The chain joins TRBV27 to TRBJ1-5; possible D gene TRBD1, 6 bases. Deletions cut 6 bases from V and 3 bases from J, with 15 bases between. The CDR3 is made up of 15 amino acids. Per germline, CDR1 MNHEY and CDR2 SMNVEV (reference sequence). The CDR3 sequence: CASRLGGADNQPQHF. The CDR3 bases are TGTGCCAGCAGACTGGGGGGGGCTGACAATCAGCCCCAGCATTTT.

The chain is built from TRBV7-9 and TRBJ2-7, with TRBD1 as a possible D gene (6 bases). The CDR3 covers 12 residues. The V end was cut by 6 bases, the J end by 5 bases, with 11 bases between. CDR1 is SEHNR, CDR2 FQNEAQ, per germline (reference sequence). Here the CDR3 reads CASSPTGNEQYF. The CDR3 coding sequence is TGTGCCAGCAGTCCTACAGGGAACGAGCAGTACTTC.

The chain has TRBV7-6 and TRBJ1-3; a weak D match, TRBD1 (5 bases). Trimming stripped 5 bases from V and 0 bases from J, with 17 bases between. In germline, CDR1 is SGHVS, CDR2 FNYEAQ. The CDR3 is made up of 17 amino acids. In DNA, the CDR3 is TGTGCCAGCAGCCCCAACGGACACAGGATCTCTGGAAACACCATATATTTT. This gives the protein CASSPNGHRISGNTIYF.

V usage is TRBV25-1 and J usage is TRBJ2-1, with D unresolved. This CDR3 spans 12 amino acids. Per germline, CDR1 MGHDK and CDR2 SYGVNS. V lost 1 base, J lost 7 bases, and 5 bases lay in between. The CDR3: CASSEWQNEQFF. As DNA, the CDR3 is TGTGCCAGCAGTGAATGGCAGAATGAGCAGTTCTTC.

The rearrangement uses TRBV19 and TRBJ1-1, with D tentatively TRBD1 (6 bases). Trimming stripped 5 bases from V and 1 base from J, with 17 bases between. Germline assignment: CDR1 LNHDA and CDR2 SQIVND (reference sequence). CDR3 length: 16 amino acids. CDR3 region: CASSARRTEWNTEAFF. The CDR3 region has the DNA TGTGCCAGTAGTGCCAGACGGACAGAATGGAACACTGAAGCTTTCTTT.

The chain carries TRBV13 and TRBJ1-1; D remains unclear. The CDR3 is made up of 15 amino acids. V was trimmed by 2 bases and J by 0 bases, leaving 10 bases between them. Germline values: CDR1 PRHDT, CDR2 FYEKMQ (reference sequence). The CDR3 loop is CASSLIGVMNTEAFF. In DNA, the CDR3 is TGTGCCAGCAGCTTAATCGGGGTAATGAACACTGAAGCTTTCTTT.

The chain combines TRBV2 with TRBJ1-1; no definite D call. V lost 1 base to trimming and J lost 6 bases, with 12 bases between them. The germline gives CDR1 SNHLY, CDR2 FYNNEI. The CDR3 has 14 residues. This CDR3 reads CASSEVSGYPEAFF. In nucleotides, the CDR3 is TGTGCCAGCAGTGAAGTTTCGGGGTACCCTGAAGCTTTCTTT.

V usage is TRBV2 and J usage is TRBJ2-2; 7 bases are shared with TRBD2. The trim removed 6 bases at V and 3 bases at J, leaving 1 base unmatched. Germline-derived CDR1 and CDR2 are SNHLY and FYNNEI. This CDR3 contains 13 residues. The CDR3 DNA reads TGTGCCAGCAGCCTAGCGGACACCGGGGAGCTGTTTTTT. Encoded protein: CASSLADTGELFF.

The CDR3, as DNA: TGTGCCAGCTCCTCAACAGGGGGCGGGGACGAGCAGTACTTC. It codes for CASSSTGGGDEQYF. V usage is TRBV18 and J usage is TRBJ2-7; 9 bases align to TRBD1. V was pared by 6 bases and J by 5 bases, with 8 bases of the junction left unmatched. Germline loops: CDR1 KGHSH, CDR2 LQKENI. The CDR3 covers 14 residues.

The chain recombines TRBV27 with TRBJ2-1, with 14 bases fitting TRBD2. V shed 2 bases, J shed 9 bases, and the junction held 12 bases outside the gene matches. Germline V CDR1 and CDR2: MNHEY, SMNVEV (reference sequence). CDR3 size: 18 residues. CDR3 residues: CASSLTPPTSGRAGEQFF. For the CDR3, the DNA is TGTGCCAGCAGTTTAACGCCGCCGACTAGCGGGAGGGCCGGTGAGCAGTTCTTC.

This chain connects TRBV18 to TRBJ2-7, with TRBD1 as a possible D gene (5 bases). V was cut by 4 bases and J by 5 bases, with 18 bases left in between. Germline V gene data show CDR1 as KGHSH and CDR2 as LQKENI. CDR3 length: 15 residues. CDR3 nucleotides: TGTGCCAGCTCACGGACCCTTGGCAGGGCAGACGAGCAGTACTTC. Protein product: CASSRTLGRADEQYF.

The chain uses TRBV20-1 and TRBJ1-5, with unresolved D. V was trimmed by 3 bases and J by 5 bases, leaving 8 bases between them. CDR3 length: 12 amino acids. Germline loops: CDR1 DFQATT, CDR2 SNEGSKA (reference sequence). The CDR3 DNA reads TGCAGTGCTAGTTCCGGGGATCAGCCCCAGCATTTT. Amino acid sequence: CSASSGDQPQHF.

The genes are TRBV29-1 and TRBJ2-3; the match to TRBD1 covers 9 bases. This CDR3 contains 15 residues. V shed 5 bases and J 5 bases; nucleotides not matched to a gene: 11. Germline assignment: CDR1 SQVTM and CDR2 ANQGSEA. The CDR3 reads CSVYTQGQGKDTQYF. As DNA, the CDR3 is TGCAGCGTTTATACTCAAGGACAGGGGAAAGATACGCAGTATTTT.